The 5 T cell receptor beta chains listed next were all sequenced from one sample in a study of siplizumab effects on memory and regulatory T cells. Assay: immunoSEQ multiplex PCR; the TCRdb copy retains only in-frame clones and omits some. The table lists approximately 110,000 clones, approximately 94% of them singletons. Sample: CD4+ T cells sorted from blood. The source is a human donor in good health.

The genes are TRBV19 and TRBJ2-6; TRBD1 matches at 10 bases. V was clipped by 5 bases and J by 2 bases; unmatched bases: 6. The CDR3 has 17 residues. The germline CDR1 and CDR2 sequences are LNHDA and SQIVND (reference sequence). The CDR3 here is CASSLRTGGTGANVLTF. The CDR3 DNA reads as TGTGCCAGTAGTTTGAGGACAGGGGGTACTGGGGCCAACGTCCTGACTTTC.

V and J are TRBV5-1 and TRBJ2-7, with unresolved D. CDR1 and CDR2 from the germline V gene are SGHRS and YFSETQ. The CDR3 is made up of 13 amino acids. V was trimmed by 1 base and J by 5 bases, leaving 10 bases between them. The DNA for the CDR3 is TGCGCCAGCAGCTTGTTCTCCGTGGACGAGCAGTACTTC. Residues: CASSLFSVDEQYF. Variable domain in full (rest from reference TRBV5-1 and TRBJ2-7): KAGVTQTPRYLIKTRGQQVTLSCSPISGHRSVSWYQQTPGQGLQFLFEYFSETQRNKGNFPGRFSGRQFSNSRSEMNVSTLELGDSALYLCASSLFSVDEQYFGPGTRLTVT.

This clone was observed once. The chain links TRBV7-2 to TRBJ1-5; no firm D call. The CDR3 runs to 13 residues. Trimming left V 1 base short and J 7 bases short, with 8 bases between. Per germline, CDR1 SGHTA and CDR2 FQGNSA. CDR3 sequence reads: CASSLGAKQPQHF. CDR3 nucleotides: TGTGCCAGCAGCTTAGGGGCCAAACAGCCCCAGCATTTT.

In DNA, the CDR3 is TGTGCCAGCAGCACAACGACAGGGGGGAATGAGCAGTTCTTC. It translates to CASSTTTGGNEQFF. The rearrangement joins TRBV9 to TRBJ2-1; 9 bases agree with TRBD1. Germline V lookup: CDR1 SGDLS, CDR2 YYNGEE. This CDR3 comprises 14 residues. V dropped 4 bases and J dropped 7; count of bases not matched to a gene: 6.

The rearrangement uses TRBV19 and TRBJ1-6; 7 nucleotides align to TRBD1. This CDR3 has 16 residues. The V gene end was trimmed by 5 bases and the J gene end by 0 bases; junction bases not matched to a gene: 4. Per germline, CDR1 LNHDA and CDR2 SQIVND (reference sequence). The CDR3 coding sequence is TGTGCCAGTAGTGCCAACAGGGGCTCCTATAATTCACCCCTCCACTTT. Translated, it gives CASSANRGSYNSPLHF.